This T cell receptor beta chain comes out of a study of T cells and copy number aberrations in small-cell lung cancer (dated by TCRdb to the early 2020s). Turning to the overall study: TCR repertoire sequencing was paired with whole-exome sequencing of the same tumor regions to relate T cell metrics to mutations and copy number aberrations. Tumor TCR data were available for 16 to 20 patients, and approximately 15 patients had TCR data from both tumor and normal tissue. On the study overall, not on this receptor specifically: Because surgical resection is uncommon in small-cell lung cancer, the study was limited by a small sample size, and the findings need validation. Compared with adjacent lung tissue, tumors showed lower T-cell density, richness and clonality, although the density difference was not significant. All specimens were formalin-fixed paraffin-embedded tissue, which is known to introduce sequencing artifacts.

About this clone itself: Which antigen it targets is not known. Base qualities are not recorded, but no much larger clone differs from it by a single base.

The immunoSEQ hsTCRB Kit was used with multiplexed V- and J-gene primers to amplify TCR-beta CDR3 regions from genomic DNA. Unique DNA barcodes were added in a second PCR, and the samples were pooled together with a negative control and a positive control. Pooled TCR-beta libraries were sequenced on an Illumina MiSeq with a 150-cycle paired-end protocol. Under the source paper's analysis protocol: Raw sequencing data were processed by Adaptive Biotechnologies into a report containing normalized, annotated TCR-beta repertoires. T-cell density was computed as TCR-beta templates normalized to usable DNA, which was estimated by amplifying housekeeping genes. Richness was the count of unique rearrangements, and clonality was defined as 1 minus Pielou's evenness. Not all clones reach the TCRdb copy of this immuneACCESS table, which keeps in-frame sequences only. Checked studies attribute under half of the gap to unresolved V genes and leave the rest unexplained. V and J calls and clone size are as listed in that table; D and trimming were resolved from the DNA. For this sample there are approximately 1,500 clones; 70% to 90% appear just once. The ten top clones hold around 6.2% of the sample.

The germline V gene (reference sequence) specifies SEHNR as CDR1 and FQNEAQ as CDR2. The CDR3 starts with the cysteine, ends with the phenylalanine, and has 14 residues. CDR3 DNA is the only sequence kept; it has 42 bases, read in frame from the first base. V lost 7 bases and J lost 6 bases; the stretch between them is 17 bases long. The donors were limited-stage small-cell lung cancer patients whose surgical resection took place in Hangzhou, China, between the late 2000s and the early 2020s. All donors had upfront surgery without preoperative chemotherapy or radiotherapy, and none received immunotherapy before or after surgery. Each of the approximately 19 patients in the sequenced cohort was a smoker or a heavy second-hand smoker. Adjacent normal lung was collected at least 2 cm from the tumor margin and was confirmed morphologically free of malignant cells by two pathologists. The study used multi-region TCR-beta sequencing of resected limited-stage small-cell lung cancers together with tumor-adjacent lung tissue to characterize T cell repertoire heterogeneity. The AllPrep DNA/RNA FFPE Kit (Qiagen) was used to extract genomic DNA from FFPE tissue.

The sequenced sample was normal tissue next to the tumor. The chain couples TRBV7-9 to TRBJ2-3; a tentative D match to TRBD2 spans 6 bases. This sequence was found in a man aged 60-69 years with small cell lung cancer. In nucleotides, the sequence is TGTGCCAGCAACCCTTCGGGAGTCGAGGATACGCAGTATTTT. Translated, this gives CASNPSGVEDTQYF.